This T cell receptor beta chain was recorded in a study of Ad26.COV2.S vaccination and SARS-CoV-2 variants (dated by TCRdb to the early 2020s). Regarding the study in general: Donors in the vaccine arm were drawn from COV1001, a phase I-IIa trial of Ad26.COV2.S in healthy adults that was multicentre, randomized, double-blind and placebo-controlled. Investigators remained blinded to trial group allocation during experiments and outcome assessment. Participants in the trial were split at random into five groups of five each, receiving low-dose or high-dose Ad26.COV2.S once or twice, or else placebo on both occasions. The TCR-sequenced set comprised around 30 samples: some 19 Ad26.COV2.S vaccine recipients, 5 placebo recipients and 8 SARS-CoV-2 convalescent individuals. Ad26.COV2.S was administered intramuscularly at 5 x 10^10 or 1 x 10^11 viral particles, either as a single shot or as two shots given 56 days apart. Sequencing of the TCRbeta repertoire served to evaluate the specificity and breadth of SARS-CoV-2-reactive T cell receptors following Ad26.COV2.S vaccination.

The immunoSEQ Assay was used to sequence TCRbeta CDR3 regions. After extraction, genomic DNA underwent amplification by bias-controlled multiplex PCR, followed by high-throughput sequencing. As for the original processing: Collapsing and filtering of sequences were performed to quantify the absolute abundance of each unique TCRbeta CDR3 region. T cell fraction was estimated by normalization of TCRbeta template counts to usable DNA, with usable DNA being measured through amplification of reference genes present in all nucleated cells. Repertoire TCRs were annotated as SARS-CoV-2-specific by exact matching of V gene, CDR3 amino acid sequence and J gene to a known reactive TCR set. The reference SARS-CoV-2 TCR set was derived from MIRA and filtered for enrichment in COVID-19-positive ImmuneCODE repertoires, a step that removed public or cross-reactive TCRs. Using the MIRA antigens, annotated TCRs were further analysed by specific ORF or by position within an ORF. Breadth was defined as the number of annotated unique rearrangements divided by the total number of unique productive rearrangements, and depth was defined as the summed frequency of the annotated unique rearrangements. Two-sided Wilcoxon rank-sum tests were used to compare TCR breadth between groups. TCRdb holds this immuneACCESS table with in-frame rearrangements only. Some clones are missing; in checked studies, unresolved V genes explain under half, and the rest has no known cause. V, J and clone size were drawn from that table, and D and trimming were deduced from the DNA. This sample has 320,000 or so clones in its table, and almost 90% of those were observed once. The top ten clonotypes cover about 5% of the sample.

In regard to this clone: What antigen it recognizes has not been identified. Base qualities are missing; no much larger clone stands one base away.

Clipping removes 5 bases from V and 6 bases from J, with 11 as the unmatched junction base count. The CDR3 numbers 16 residues from cysteine through phenylalanine. Only the CDR3 DNA is retained, 48 bases long and in frame from the first base. The germline V gene (reference sequence) supplies CDR1 MNHEY and CDR2 SMNVEV. Interpreted using the paper, the treatment or condition label stands for: roughly 20 received Ad26.COV2.S at low or high dose, single or two shots; 5 received placebo; per-sample allocation not given. For vaccine and placebo recipients, repertoires were sequenced using samples collected on day 63 after the first injection. Between 29 July and 7 August 2020, Cohort 1b enrolled 20 to 30 adults aged 18-55 years at one site in Boston, USA. Ad26.COV2.S was a replication-incompetent adenovirus type 26 vector that expressed a prefusion-stabilized SARS-CoV-2 spike protein derived from the original Wuhan strain.

Results and caveats for the whole study, not just this receptor: Substantial breadth of spike-specific CD8+ and CD4+ T cell responses was reported after vaccination. The study lacked the statistical power to compare responses across vaccine doses or regimens. Non-spike TCR breadth was comparable between vaccine and placebo recipients, consistent with the vaccine containing only spike. Higher spike-specific TCR breadth was observed in Ad26.COV2.S recipients than in placebo recipients (P = 0.0014). The authors noted that total T cell responses may have been underestimated by the TCR breadth and depth analyses.

The starting material was peripheral blood, obtained in a trial of Ad26.COV2.S vaccine versus placebo. The sequence was collected from a person aged 18 to 59 who received the Ad26.COV2.S COVID-19 vaccine or a placebo. Recombination linked TRBV27 to TRBJ1-2, and TRBD1 matches 11 of the central bases. DNA sequence: TGTGCCAGCAGTATAGACCGGGACAGGGGGGGAGATGGCTACACCTTC. It encodes CASSIDRDRGGDGYTF.